The 18 T cell receptor beta chains given below trace back to one sample, sequenced in a study of glioma-infiltrating T cells. TCR alpha and beta CDR3 regions were amplified from RNA using iRepertoire nested multiplex PCR. TCRdb recomputed calls from the multiplex PCR reads with MiXCR, one row per CDR3 protein. The table has about 140,000 distinct CDR3 sequences, roughly two fifths seen once; the top ten hold about 18%. Material: glioma tissue, nonneoplastic brain tissue, or PBMCs (not recorded which). These receptors originate from a human donor with low-grade glioma or glioblastoma, undergoing nonglioma brain surgery, or in good health (not recorded which).

The table lists this clonotype with a few counts. The chain carries TRBV25-1 and TRBJ1-2; 8 bases align to TRBD1. CDR3 length: 18 amino acids. Looked up from germline, CDR1 is MGHDK and CDR2 is SYGVNS. V was clipped by 6 bases and J by 2 bases; unmatched bases: 17. CDR3 bases: TGTGCCAGCAGGCTACCCCTTTGGACAGGGTACAGAAACTATGGCTACACCTTC. Its translation: CASRLPLWTGYRNYGYTF.

This sequence joins TRBV3-1 and TRBJ2-7, with D perhaps matching TRBD1 or TRBD2 (5 bases each). CDR3 length equals 13 residues. Trimming removed 1 base from V and 3 bases from J, with 7 bases in between. In germline, CDR1 is LGHDT, CDR2 YNNKEL (reference sequence). The CDR3 nucleotides read TGTGCCAGCAGCCAAGCGGGGCACTACGAGCAGTACTTC. This encodes CASSQAGHYEQYF.

Written as DNA, the CDR3 is TGTGCCAGCAAGGGTGCCGGGACTAGCGGGAGAGGACGGCAGTTCTTC. This sequence encodes CASKGAGTSGRGRQFF. V is TRBV6-5 and J is TRBJ2-1; 14 nucleotides match TRBD2. Germline V gives CDR1 MNHEY, CDR2 SVGAGI. The CDR3 loop spans 16 amino acids. Trimming cost V 7 bases and J 12 bases; bases outside gene matches: 14.

J is TRBJ2-1 and V is TRBV28; D possibly corresponds to TRBD1 (6 bases). With 5 bases removed from V and 7 bases from J, the gap between germline ends came to 24 bases. The CDR3 consists of 17 residues. The germline V gene encodes CDR1 MDHEN and CDR2 SYDVKM. CDR3 sequence: CASSPPARTVYTNEQFF. The CDR3 DNA is TGTGCCAGCAGTCCTCCTGCCCGGACAGTCTACACGAATGAGCAGTTCTTC.

V and J are TRBV27 and TRBJ1-5, with TRBD1 matching 10 bases. The CDR3 extends over 15 amino acids. Germline CDR1 MNHEY, CDR2 SMNVEV (reference sequence). With V trimmed by 5 bases and J by 4 bases, 5 bases remained unmatched. As DNA, the CDR3 is TGTGCCAGCAGTCCTCTGGACAGGGGGAATCAGCCCCAGCATTTT. Its protein is CASSPLDRGNQPQHF.

This chain joins TRBV6-1 and TRBJ1-5; a weak D match, TRBD1 (5 bases). V was clipped by 4 bases and J by 6 bases, with 10 bases between them. Germline CDR1 is MNHNS and CDR2 is SASEGT. The length of the CDR3 is 13 residues. The CDR3 sequence: CASSGREGQPQHF. For the CDR3, the DNA is TGTGCCAGCAGTGGCAGGGAGGGTCAGCCCCAGCATTTT.

The chain joins TRBV20-1 to TRBJ2-1; D perhaps matches TRBD2 (6 bases). The germline V gene has CDR1 DFQATT and CDR2 SNEGSKA (reference sequence). Trimming removed 5 bases from V and 6 bases from J, with 14 bases in between. This CDR3 has 13 amino acids. CDR3 bases: TGCAGTGCTCCTACCCTGACTAGCAATGAGCAGTTCTTC. This encodes CSAPTLTSNEQFF.

In regard to this clonotype: A junction boundary mismatches the germline segment, possibly from a read error. The chain is built from TRBV6-1 and TRBJ2-4, with 10 bases fitting TRBD2. CDR3 length equals 15 residues. Per the germline V gene, CDR1 is MNHNS and CDR2 is SASEGT. Here the CDR3 reads CAISDPPSGSNIQYF. The CDR3 nucleotides are TGTGCCATCAGTGATCCCCCTAGCGGGAGTAACATTCAGTACTTC.

The chain combines TRBV12-3 or TRBV12-4 with TRBJ2-1; D call uncertain. Trimming took off 3 bases at V and 10 bases at J, with 19 bases between the two ends. This CDR3 has 15 residues. In DNA, the CDR3 is TGTGCCAGCAGTTTGATAGCCTCCCGACTCTACGAGCAGTTCTTC. It yields the protein CASSLIASRLYEQFF.

CDR3 in DNA: TGTGCCACCAGTGATCGGGGGGCCGAGGAGACCCAGTACTTC. This translates into CATSDRGAEETQYF. The chain is built from TRBV24-1 and TRBJ2-5, with D possibly being TRBD2 (7 bases). The CDR3 covers 14 residues. Trimming took off 3 bases at V and 5 bases at J, with 12 bases between the two ends. CDR1 is KGHDR and CDR2 is SFDVKD in the germline V gene.

The chain employs TRBV6-5 and TRBJ2-7; 10 bases are shared with TRBD1. Trimming cost V 1 base and J 4 bases; bases outside gene matches: 7. This CDR3 is 16 amino acids long. The germline V gene encodes CDR1 MNHEY and CDR2 SVGAGI. The DNA for the CDR3 is TGTGCCAGCAGTTACTTTTCCGGGACAGGGGTTTACGAGCAGTACTTC. Encoded protein: CASSYFSGTGVYEQYF.

The J gene is TRBJ2-5, the V gene TRBV6-2 or TRBV6-3; 9 bases fit TRBD1. The CDR3 loop spans 14 amino acids. Unmatched junction bases numbered 7, after V lost 6 bases and J lost 5 bases. Per germline, CDR1 MNHEY and CDR2 SVGEGT. The CDR3 is CASRPQGARETQYF. The CDR3 region has the DNA TGTGCCAGCAGGCCACAGGGGGCGCGGGAGACCCAGTACTTC.

Turning to this clonotype: The junction does not match germline at one end; this may be a read error. This rearrangement joins TRBV7-2 to TRBJ2-7; D is uncertain. CDR1 and CDR2 from the germline V gene are SGHTA and FQGNSA. The CDR3 loop spans 16 amino acids. The CDR3 protein is CASSQDPLWAGSEQYF. The DNA for the CDR3 is TGCGCCAGCAGCCAAGATCCCCTCTGGGCAGGCAGCGAGCAGTACTTC.

The chain joins TRBV27 to TRBJ1-5; tentatively, D is TRBD1 (6 bases). Germline V CDR1 and CDR2: MNHEY, SMNVEV (reference sequence). This CDR3 contains 15 residues. The V end was cut by 6 bases, the J end by 3 bases, with 15 bases between. The CDR3 DNA reads TGTGCCAGCAGGAAAGGGGGAGGGTCCAATCAGCCCCAGCATTTT. This translates into CASRKGGGSNQPQHF.

The genes are TRBV18 and TRBJ2-1; 10 bases agree with TRBD1. Germline V gene sequence: CDR1 KGHSH, CDR2 LQKENI. CDR3 length equals 12 residues. V dropped 9 bases and J dropped 12; count of bases not matched to a gene: 8. The CDR3 sequence is CASEDRGQGQFF. DNA for the CDR3: TGTGCCAGTGAAGACAGGGGGCAAGGGCAGTTCTTC.

This clonotype occurred a few times. The J gene is TRBJ1-5, the V gene TRBV6-1, with TRBD1 as a possible D gene (6 bases). Germline assignment: CDR1 MNHNS and CDR2 SASEGT. This CDR3 spans 17 amino acids. V shed 5 bases and J shed 0 bases, with 17 bases lying between them. The CDR3 bases are TGTGCCAGCAGTACTGGGACGACAGGTCATAGCAATCAGCCCCAGCATTTT. It translates to CASSTGTTGHSNQPQHF.

The chain joins TRBV20-1 to TRBJ2-1, with 10 bases fitting TRBD2. CDR3 length: 15 residues. The J segment lost 4 bases and the V segment lost 0 bases, leaving 3 bases of the junction unmatched. Germline CDR1 reads DFQATT; CDR2 reads SNEGSKA (reference sequence). The CDR3 sequence: CSARDPSGSYNEQFF. The CDR3 DNA is TGCAGTGCTAGAGACCCTAGCGGGAGTTACAATGAGCAGTTCTTC.

A word on this clonotype: Compared with germline, one end of the junction differs, possibly owing to a read error. The rearrangement links TRBV7-2 to TRBJ1-6, with D unclear. This CDR3 comprises 13 residues. Looked up from germline, CDR1 is SGHTA and CDR2 is FQGNSA. As DNA, the CDR3 is TGCGCCAGCAGCCCAGACACAGATACACCCCTCCACTTT. It translates to CASSPDTDTPLHF.